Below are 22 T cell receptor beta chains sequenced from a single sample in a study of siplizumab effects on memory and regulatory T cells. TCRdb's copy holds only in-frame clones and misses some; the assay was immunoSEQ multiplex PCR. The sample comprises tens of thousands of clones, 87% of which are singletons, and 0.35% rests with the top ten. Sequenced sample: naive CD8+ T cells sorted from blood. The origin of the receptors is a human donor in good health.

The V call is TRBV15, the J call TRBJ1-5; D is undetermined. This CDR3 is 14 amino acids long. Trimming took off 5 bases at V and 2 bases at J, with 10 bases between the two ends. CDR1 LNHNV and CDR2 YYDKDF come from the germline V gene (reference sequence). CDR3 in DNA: TGTGCCACCAGCTCAGGAAGCGGCAATCAGCCCCAGCATTTT. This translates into CATSSGSGNQPQHF.

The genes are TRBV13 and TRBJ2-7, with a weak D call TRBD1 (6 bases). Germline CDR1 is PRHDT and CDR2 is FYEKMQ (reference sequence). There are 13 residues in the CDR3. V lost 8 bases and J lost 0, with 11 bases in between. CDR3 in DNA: TGTGCCAGCCGGACAGCAAGCTCCTACGAGCAGTACTTC. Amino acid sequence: CASRTASSYEQYF. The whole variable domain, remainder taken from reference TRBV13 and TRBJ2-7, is AAGVIQSPRHLIKEKRETATLKCYPIPRHDTVYWYQQGPGQDPQFLISFYEKMQSDKGSIPDRFSAQQFSDYHSELNMSSLELGDSALYFCASRTASSYEQYFGPGTRLTVT.

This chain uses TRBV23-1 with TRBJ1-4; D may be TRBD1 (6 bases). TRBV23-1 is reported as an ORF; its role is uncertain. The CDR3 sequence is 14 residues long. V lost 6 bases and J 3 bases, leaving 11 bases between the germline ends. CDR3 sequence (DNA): TGCGCCAGCAGACTACAGGGAGCTAATGAAAAACTGTTTTTT. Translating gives CASRLQGANEKLFF.

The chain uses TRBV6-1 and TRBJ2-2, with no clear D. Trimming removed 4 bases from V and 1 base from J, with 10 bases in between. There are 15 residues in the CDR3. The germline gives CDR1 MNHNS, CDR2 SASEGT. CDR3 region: CASSVWSLNTGELFF. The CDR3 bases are TGTGCCAGCAGTGTTTGGAGTCTGAACACCGGGGAGCTGTTTTTT.

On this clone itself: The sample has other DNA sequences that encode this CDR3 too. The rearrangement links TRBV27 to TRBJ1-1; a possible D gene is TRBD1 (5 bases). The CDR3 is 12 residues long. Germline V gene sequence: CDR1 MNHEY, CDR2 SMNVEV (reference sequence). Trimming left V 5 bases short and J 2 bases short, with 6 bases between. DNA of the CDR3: TGTGCCAGCAGTAGGGGAAACACTGAAGCTTTCTTT. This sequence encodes CASSRGNTEAFF.

Here the CDR3 DNA reads TGTGCCAGCAGCTTAGATCTAGCGGGGGAGGGAGATACGCAGTATTTT. Its protein is CASSLDLAGEGDTQYF. The chain carries TRBV7-8 and TRBJ2-3; the match to TRBD2 covers 10 bases. CDR1 is SGHVS and CDR2 is FQNEAQ in the germline V gene. Trimming removed 1 base from V and 5 bases from J; junction bases left unmatched: 6. CDR3 length: 16 amino acids. The full variable domain, its missing parts supplied by reference TRBV7-8 and TRBJ2-3, is GAGVSQSPRYKVAKRGQDVALRCDPISGHVSLFWYQQALGQGPEFLTYFQNEAQLDKSGLPSDRFFAERPEGSVSTLKIQRTQQEDSAVYLCASSLDLAGEGDTQYFGPGTRLTVL.

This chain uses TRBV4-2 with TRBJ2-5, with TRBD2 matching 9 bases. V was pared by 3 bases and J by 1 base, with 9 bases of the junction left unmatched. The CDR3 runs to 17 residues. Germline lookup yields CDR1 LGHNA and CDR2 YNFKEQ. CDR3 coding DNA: TGTGCCAGCAGCCATCCTTATAGCGGGGGAGCCCAAGAGACCCAGTACTTC. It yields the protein CASSHPYSGGAQETQYF.

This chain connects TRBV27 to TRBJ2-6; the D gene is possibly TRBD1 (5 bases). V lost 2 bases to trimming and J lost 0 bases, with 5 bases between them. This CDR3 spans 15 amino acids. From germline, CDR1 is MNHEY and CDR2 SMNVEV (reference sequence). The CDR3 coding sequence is TGTGCCAGCAGTTTAGACAGCTCTGGGGCCAACGTCCTGACTTTC. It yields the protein CASSLDSSGANVLTF.

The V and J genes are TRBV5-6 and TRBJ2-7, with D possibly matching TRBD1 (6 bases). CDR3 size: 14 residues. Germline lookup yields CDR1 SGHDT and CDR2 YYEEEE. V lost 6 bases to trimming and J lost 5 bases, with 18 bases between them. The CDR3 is CASTSWGRDHEQYF. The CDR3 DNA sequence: TGTGCCAGCACCTCCTGGGGGCGCGATCACGAGCAGTACTTC.

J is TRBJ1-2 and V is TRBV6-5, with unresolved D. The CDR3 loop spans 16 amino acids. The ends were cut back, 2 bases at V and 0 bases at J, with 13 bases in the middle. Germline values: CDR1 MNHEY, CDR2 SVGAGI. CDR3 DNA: TGTGCCAGCAGTTACACGACGGGAGCAGCTAACTATGGCTACACCTTC. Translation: CASSYTTGAANYGYTF.

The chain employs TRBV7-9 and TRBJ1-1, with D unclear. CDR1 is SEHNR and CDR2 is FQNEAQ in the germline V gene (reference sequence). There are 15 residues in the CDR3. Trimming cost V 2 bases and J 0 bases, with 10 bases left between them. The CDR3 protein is CASSLSLPLNTEAFF. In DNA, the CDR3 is TGTGCCAGCAGCTTATCTTTGCCCCTGAACACTGAAGCTTTCTTT.

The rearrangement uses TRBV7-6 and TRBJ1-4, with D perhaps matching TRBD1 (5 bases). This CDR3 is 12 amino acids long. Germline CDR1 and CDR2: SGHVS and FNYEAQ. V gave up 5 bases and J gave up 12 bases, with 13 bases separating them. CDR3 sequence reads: CASSPRLGELFF. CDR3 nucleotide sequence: TGTGCCAGCAGCCCGCGGTTAGGGGAACTGTTTTTT.

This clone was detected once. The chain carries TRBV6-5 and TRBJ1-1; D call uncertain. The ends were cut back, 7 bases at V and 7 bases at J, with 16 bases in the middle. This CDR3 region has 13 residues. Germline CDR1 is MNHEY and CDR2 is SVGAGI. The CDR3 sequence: CASTPGWPGEAFF. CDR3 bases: TGTGCCAGCACCCCGGGTTGGCCAGGTGAAGCTTTCTTT.

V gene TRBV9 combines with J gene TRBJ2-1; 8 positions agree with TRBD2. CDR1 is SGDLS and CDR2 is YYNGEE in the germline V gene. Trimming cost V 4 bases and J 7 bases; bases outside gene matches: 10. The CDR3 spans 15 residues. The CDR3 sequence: CASSRIGTSLNEQFF. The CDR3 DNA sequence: TGTGCCAGCAGCCGAATCGGGACTAGTCTTAATGAGCAGTTCTTC. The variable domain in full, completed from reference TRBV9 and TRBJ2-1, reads DSGVTQTPKHLITATGQRVTLRCSPRSGDLSVYWYQQSLDQGLQFLIQYYNGEERAKGNILERFSAQQFPDLHSELNLSSLELGDSALYFCASSRIGTSLNEQFFGPGTRLTVL.

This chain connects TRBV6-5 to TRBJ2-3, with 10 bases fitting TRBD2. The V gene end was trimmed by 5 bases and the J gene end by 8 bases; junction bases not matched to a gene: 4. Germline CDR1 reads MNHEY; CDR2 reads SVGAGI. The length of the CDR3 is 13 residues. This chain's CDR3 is CASSRLAGPTQYF. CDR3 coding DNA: TGTGCCAGCAGTCGACTAGCGGGCCCTACGCAGTATTTT.

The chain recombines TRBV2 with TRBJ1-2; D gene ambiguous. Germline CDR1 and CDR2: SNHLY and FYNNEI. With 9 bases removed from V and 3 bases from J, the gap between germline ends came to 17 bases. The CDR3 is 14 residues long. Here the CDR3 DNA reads TGTGCCAGTAACCAGGAGATTCTTGACTATGGCTACACCTTC. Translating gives CASNQEILDYGYTF.

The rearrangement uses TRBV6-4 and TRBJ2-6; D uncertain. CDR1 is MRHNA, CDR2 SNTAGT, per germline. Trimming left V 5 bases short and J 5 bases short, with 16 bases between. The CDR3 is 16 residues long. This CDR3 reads CASSTTRQSRANVLTF. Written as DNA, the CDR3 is TGTGCCAGCAGTACGACACGACAAAGTCGGGCCAACGTCCTGACTTTC.

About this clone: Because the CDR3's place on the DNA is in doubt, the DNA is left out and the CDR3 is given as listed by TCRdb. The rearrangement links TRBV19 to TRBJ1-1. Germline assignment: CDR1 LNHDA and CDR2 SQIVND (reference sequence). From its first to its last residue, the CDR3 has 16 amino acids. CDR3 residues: CASSSGVWSRNTEAFF.

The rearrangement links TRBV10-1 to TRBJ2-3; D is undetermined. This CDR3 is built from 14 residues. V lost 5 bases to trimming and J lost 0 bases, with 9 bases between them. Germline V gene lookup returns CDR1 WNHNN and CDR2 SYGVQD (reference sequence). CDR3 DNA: TGCGCCAGCAGTTTGTGGTCTAGCACAGATACGCAGTATTTT. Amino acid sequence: CASSLWSSTDTQYF.

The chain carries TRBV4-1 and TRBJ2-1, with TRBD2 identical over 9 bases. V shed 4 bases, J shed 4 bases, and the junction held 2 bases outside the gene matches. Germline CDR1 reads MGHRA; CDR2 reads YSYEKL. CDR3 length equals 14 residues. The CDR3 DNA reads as TGCGCCAGCAGCCTCGGACTAGCGTACAATGAGCAGTTCTTC. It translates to CASSLGLAYNEQFF.

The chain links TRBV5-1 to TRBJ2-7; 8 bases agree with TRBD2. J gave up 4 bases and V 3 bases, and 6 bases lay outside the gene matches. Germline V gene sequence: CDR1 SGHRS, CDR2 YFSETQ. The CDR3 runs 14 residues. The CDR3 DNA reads TGCGCCAGCAGCTCATTAGCGGGAAATTACGAGCAGTACTTC. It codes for CASSSLAGNYEQYF.

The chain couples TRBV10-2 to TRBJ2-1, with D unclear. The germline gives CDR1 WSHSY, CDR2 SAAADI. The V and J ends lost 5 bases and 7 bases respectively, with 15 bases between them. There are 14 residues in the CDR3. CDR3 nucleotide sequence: TGCGCCAGCAGTCCCTTGCCGTCGGTTAATGAGCAGTTCTTC. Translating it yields CASSPLPSVNEQFF.